This TCR beta chain appears in the sequencing data of a study of tumor-infiltrating lymphocytes in primary liver carcinoma. Only a few counts were recorded for this clonotype. What it binds is not known. Reverse transcription of around 0.45 ug total RNA with a constant-region primer produced TCR beta cDNA. Library construction for TCR beta comprised three nested multiplex PCR rounds performed with slightly modified ARM-PCR. TCRdb analysed the multiplex PCR reads with MiXCR anew, one entry per CDR3 protein. The table shows about 350,000 distinct CDR3 sequences, with 65% occurring only once. Unsorted whole blood supplied the blood RNA, and germline DNA was isolated too. Study observations and caveats: Tumor tissue displayed a significantly greater top-250-clone fraction than blood (p = 0.039).

The source is a man aged 40-50 years with primary liver carcinoma and hepatitis B virus infection. The sequenced sample was peripheral blood.

The CDR3 DNA reads as TGTGCCAGCATCAAAACAGGGGGCAGCTATGGCTACACCTTC. This sequence encodes CASIKTGGSYGYTF. This rearrangement joins TRBV5-4 to TRBJ1-2; 9 nucleotides agree with TRBD1. The CDR3 covers 14 residues. Germline CDR1 is SGHNT and CDR2 is YYREEE (reference sequence). Trimming removed 6 bases from V and 4 bases from J; junction bases left unmatched: 7.